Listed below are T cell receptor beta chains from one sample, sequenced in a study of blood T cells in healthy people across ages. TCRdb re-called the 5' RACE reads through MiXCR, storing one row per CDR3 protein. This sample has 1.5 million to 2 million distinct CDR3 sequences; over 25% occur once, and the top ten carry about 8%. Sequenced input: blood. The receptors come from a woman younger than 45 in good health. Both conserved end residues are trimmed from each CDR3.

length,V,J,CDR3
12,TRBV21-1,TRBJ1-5,ASTPGQSEQPQH
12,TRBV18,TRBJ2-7,VSSPGSVSYEQY
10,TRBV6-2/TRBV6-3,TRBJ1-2,ASNEDPGGYT
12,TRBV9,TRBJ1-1,ASSTLAGYTEAF
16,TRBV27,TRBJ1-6,ASSRDRERAAGGSPLH
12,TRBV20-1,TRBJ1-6,SAREGTGNSPLH
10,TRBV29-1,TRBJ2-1,SVASSYNEQF
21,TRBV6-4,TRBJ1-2,ASGDRGRRTGPSHRAPTDGYT
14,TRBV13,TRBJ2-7,ASSFSGERGAYEQY
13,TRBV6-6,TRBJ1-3,ASIGRISSGNTIY
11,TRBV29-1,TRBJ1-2,SVDGRGGYGYT
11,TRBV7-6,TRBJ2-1,ASSHTGYNEQF
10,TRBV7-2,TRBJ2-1,ASSAWKAEQF
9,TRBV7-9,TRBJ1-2,ASKEEYGYT
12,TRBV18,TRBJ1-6,ASSPTGADSPLH
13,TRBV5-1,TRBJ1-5,ASRQGTASNQPQH
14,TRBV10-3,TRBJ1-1,ASRAPTGAANTEAF
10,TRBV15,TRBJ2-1,TISGFTHEQF
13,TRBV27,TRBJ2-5,ASSLWAGTGETQY
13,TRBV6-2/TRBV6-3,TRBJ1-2,ASRSGLRGDYGYT
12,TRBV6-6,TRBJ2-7,ASRGRDRGHEQY
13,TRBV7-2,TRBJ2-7,ASRGSGVLSYEQY
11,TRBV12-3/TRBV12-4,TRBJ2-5,TSSLETSRTQY